Listed here are 19 T cell receptor beta chains from one sample, sequenced in a study of blood T cell repertoires in COVID-19. The method was immunoSEQ multiplex PCR; TCRdb's version includes in-frame clones alone and lacks a portion of them. The table records more than 200,000 clones, 87% of them present only once. Sequences were obtained from PBMCs or T cells enriched from blood (not recorded which). These receptors all stem from a young man who had recovered from COVID-19.

This clone was picked up one time. This chain joins TRBV19 and TRBJ1-6; TRBD1 aligns across 7 bases. The CDR3 has 16 amino acids. J lost 5 bases, V lost 8 bases, and 12 bases had no gene match. Looked up from germline, CDR1 is LNHDA and CDR2 is SQIVND (reference sequence). CDR3 DNA: TGTGCCAGTCAACGGTGGGACAGATTAAATAATTCACCCCTCCACTTT. It codes for CASQRWDRLNNSPLHF.

The chain recombines TRBV30 with TRBJ1-3; a weak D match, TRBD1 (5 bases). The CDR3 loop spans 17 amino acids. Germline CDR1 reads GTSNPN; CDR2 reads SVGIG (reference sequence). Deletions cut 0 bases from V and 0 bases from J, with 15 bases between. Written as DNA, the CDR3 is TGTGCCTGGAGTGTAATCAGGGCCCCATCCTCTGGAAACACCATATATTTT. Its protein is CAWSVIRAPSSGNTIYF. The whole variable domain, remainder taken from reference TRBV30 and TRBJ1-3, is SQTIHQWPATLVQPVGSPLSLECTVEGTSNPNLYWYRQAAGRGLQLLFYSVGIGQISSEVPQNLSASRPQDRQFILSSKKLLLSDSGFYLCAWSVIRAPSSGNTIYFGEGSWLTVV.

The chain carries TRBV27 and TRBJ2-7; D remains unclear. Germline V gene data show CDR1 as MNHEY and CDR2 as SMNVEV (reference sequence). Trimming took 6 bases from V and 2 from J, leaving 11 bases between them. This CDR3 has 13 amino acids. The CDR3 DNA sequence: TGTGCCAGCAGGTACGACGGAGCCTACGAGCAGTACTTC. It yields the protein CASRYDGAYEQYF.

The chain recombines TRBV1 with TRBJ2-2; the D call TRBD2 from the table was never checked on the DNA. TRBV1 is shown as a pseudogene. The length of the CDR3 is 15 residues. The CDR3 here is CTSSQGGGFTGELFF. The CDR3 DNA sequence: TGCACCAGCAGCCAGGGCGGGGGGTTCACCGGGGAGCTGTTTTTT.

The rearrangement joins TRBV15 to TRBJ1-4, with D uncertain. V was trimmed by 0 bases and J by 5 bases, leaving 10 bases between them. Germline loops: CDR1 LNHNV, CDR2 YYDKDF (reference sequence). The CDR3 is 15 amino acids. CDR3 in DNA: TGTGCCACCAGCAGAGACGAGGGTTTGAATGAAAAACTGTTTTTT. It encodes CATSRDEGLNEKLFF. Complete variable domain (other parts from reference TRBV15 and TRBJ1-4): DAMVIQNPRYQVTQFGKPVTLSCSQTLNHNVMYWYQQKSSQAPKLLFHYYDKDFNNEADTPDNFQSRRPNTSFCFLDIRSPGLGDTAMYLCATSRDEGLNEKLFFGSGTQLSVL.

The J gene is TRBJ2-2, the V gene TRBV12-3 or TRBV12-4, with no clear D. V dropped 6 bases and J dropped 6 bases, with 11 bases sitting between them. The CDR3 has 13 residues. The CDR3 nucleotides are TGTGCCAGCAGGCTATATTTGGCCGGGGAGCTGTTTTTT. Its translation is CASRLYLAGELFF.

The chain links TRBV5-1 to TRBJ1-4, with a possible D match to TRBD1 (5 bases). Germline-derived CDR1 and CDR2 are SGHRS and YFSETQ. The CDR3 length is 13 residues. The germline V and J ends were trimmed by 7 bases and 5 bases, with 12 bases remaining between them. The CDR3 DNA is TGCGCCAGCGGGTATCCAGGGAATGAAAAACTGTTTTTT. This encodes CASGYPGNEKLFF.

The CDR3 region has the DNA TGTGCCAGCAGCTTTGATCCGGGACAGAGAAATTCACCCCTCCACTTT. It specifies CASSFDPGQRNSPLHF. The chain links TRBV5-4 to TRBJ1-6; 7 bases align to TRBD1. The germline gives CDR1 SGHNT, CDR2 YYREEE (reference sequence). This CDR3 is 16 amino acids long. The V segment lost 2 bases and the J segment 7 bases; nucleotides outside the gene matches: 9.

The chain couples TRBV28 to TRBJ1-2, with D uncertain. The CDR3 is 13 residues long. The V gene's germline CDR1 is MDHEN and CDR2 SYDVKM. V gave up 5 bases and J gave up 5 bases, with 12 bases separating them. The CDR3 here is CASSRTAHYGYTF. The DNA of the CDR3 is TGTGCCAGCAGTCGAACAGCCCATTATGGCTACACCTTC.

V gene TRBV18 combines with J gene TRBJ2-1, with 12 bases matching TRBD2. The CDR3 totals 16 residues. Looked up from germline, CDR1 is KGHSH and CDR2 is LQKENI. Germline trimming cut 0 bases from V and 9 bases from J; bases unmatched to any gene: 6. The CDR3 loop reads CASSPPLTSGGGEQFF. CDR3 sequence (DNA): TGTGCCAGCTCACCACCATTGACTAGCGGGGGAGGTGAGCAGTTCTTC.

The rearrangement joins TRBV3-1 (or the pseudogene TRBV3-2) to TRBJ1-1, with D uncertain. Germline values: CDR1 LGHDT, CDR2 YNNKEL (reference sequence). The CDR3 runs 14 residues. Trimming pared 2 bases from V and 1 base from J, leaving 8 bases between. The DNA for the CDR3 is TGTGCCAGCAGCCAACCGACGGGGAACACTGAAGCTTTCTTT. The encoded protein is CASSQPTGNTEAFF.

CDR3 nucleotides: TGTGCCAGCAGTTTCGTAGATATCTACGAGCAGTACTTC. This encodes CASSFVDIYEQYF. The chain employs TRBV28 and TRBJ2-7; D gene uncertain. Trimming took 3 bases from V and 3 from J, leaving 9 bases between them. The CDR3 is made up of 13 amino acids. Germline V gene lookup returns CDR1 MDHEN and CDR2 SYDVKM.

This clone was recorded a few times. The chain uses TRBV28 and TRBJ2-7; the D is unclear. Trimming left V 5 bases short and J 6 bases short, with 8 bases between. The CDR3 extends over 11 amino acids. The germline gives CDR1 MDHEN, CDR2 SYDVKM. In DNA, the CDR3 is TGTGCCAGCAGTAGTCCTATCGAGCAGTACTTC. It encodes CASSSPIEQYF. The complete variable domain, with remaining parts taken from reference TRBV28 and TRBJ2-7, reads DVKVTQSSRYLVKRTGEKVFLECVQDMDHENMFWYRQDPGLGLRLIYFSYDVKMKEKGDIPEGYSVSREKKERFSLILESASTNQTSMYLCASSSPIEQYFGPGTRLTVT.

The chain joins TRBV11-2 to TRBJ2-1; 9 bases match TRBD2. Germline CDR1 SGHAT, CDR2 FQNNGV. The junction had 5 bases not matched to a gene; V was cut back by 6 bases and J by 2 bases. This CDR3 has 15 residues. CDR3 residues: CASRISGSPYNEQFF. The DNA of the CDR3 is TGTGCCAGCAGAATTAGCGGGAGCCCCTACAATGAGCAGTTCTTC.

This chain links TRBV4-1 with TRBJ1-2; D is uncertain. The CDR3 is 13 amino acids. V was clipped by 1 base and J by 4 bases, with 7 bases between them. CDR1 is MGHRA, CDR2 YSYEKL, per germline. The CDR3 spells CASSQGSGYGYTF. The CDR3 coding sequence is TGCGCCAGCAGCCAAGGCAGTGGCTATGGCTACACCTTC.

This rearrangement joins TRBV11-2 to TRBJ2-1; TRBD2 matches 7 bases. Looked up from germline, CDR1 is SGHAT and CDR2 is FQNNGV. The CDR3 is made up of 15 amino acids. V trimming: 5 bases; J trimming: 8 bases; junction bases outside the gene matches: 12. The CDR3 here is CASSRPPSAGDEQFF. Written as DNA, the CDR3 is TGTGCCAGCAGCCGACCACCTAGCGCGGGAGATGAGCAGTTCTTC.

V usage is TRBV28 and J usage is TRBJ2-5, with 9 bases that match TRBD1. The junction had 12 bases not matched to a gene; V was cut back by 6 bases and J by 4 bases. The germline gives CDR1 MDHEN, CDR2 SYDVKM. The length of the CDR3 is 16 residues. The CDR3: CASREKPGTGRETQYF. The CDR3 DNA reads as TGTGCCAGCAGGGAAAAGCCCGGGACAGGGAGAGAGACCCAGTACTTC.

The chain combines TRBV9 with TRBJ1-3; D remains ambiguous. CDR1 is SGDLS and CDR2 is YYNGEE in the germline V gene. V was clipped by 10 bases and J by 4 bases, with 15 bases between them. This CDR3 is 13 amino acids long. DNA for the CDR3: TGTGCCTCGGGAGAGAGTTCCGGAAACACCATATATTTT. Translation gives CASGESSGNTIYF.

V usage is TRBV30 and J usage is TRBJ1-1; tentatively, D is TRBD1 (6 bases). V lost 2 bases to trimming and J lost 8 bases, with 21 bases between them. The germline gives CDR1 GTSNPN, CDR2 SVGIG (reference sequence). CDR3 size: 15 residues. DNA of the CDR3: TGTGCCTGGAGTCCCCGTGGGAGGGGGGCCACGGAAGCTTTCTTT. This translates into CAWSPRGRGATEAFF.